The next 5 T cell receptor beta chains were all read from a single sample in a study of graft-versus-host responses after intestinal transplantation. The protocol was immunoSEQ multiplex PCR, while the TCRdb copy is restricted to in-frame clones and leaves out a portion. The sample lists tens of thousands of clones; around 93% were seen once. No antigen is known for these receptors. This specimen consisted of unstimulated CD8+ T cells sorted from spleen or lymph node cells, obtained before intestinal transplant. The receptors were gathered from a human donor who received an intestinal transplant.

This chain connects TRBV19 to TRBJ1-3; possible D gene TRBD1, 5 bases. The CDR3 extends over 13 amino acids. CDR1 and CDR2 from the germline V gene are LNHDA and SQIVND (reference sequence). Trimming took 3 bases from V and 4 from J, leaving 7 bases between them. CDR3 amino acids: CASSMGQGNTIYF. As DNA, the CDR3 is TGTGCCAGTAGTATGGGGCAAGGAAACACCATATATTTT.

J is TRBJ1-2 and V is TRBV29-1, with 9 bases lining up with TRBD1. In germline, CDR1 is SQVTM, CDR2 ANQGSEA. The trim removed 6 bases at V and 0 bases at J, leaving 8 bases unmatched. This CDR3 comprises 15 residues. The chain's CDR3 is CSVETGDRANYGYTF. CDR3 DNA: TGCAGCGTGGAGACAGGGGACAGGGCTAACTATGGCTACACCTTC.

Only one count was recorded for this clone. This rearrangement joins TRBV19 to TRBJ2-1; D is possibly TRBD2 (6 bases). V shed 5 bases and J shed 7 bases, with 9 bases lying between them. CDR3 size: 12 residues. In germline, CDR1 is LNHDA, CDR2 SQIVND (reference sequence). The CDR3 DNA is TGTGCCAGTAGTGGGGCGGGGAATGAGCAGTTCTTC. Protein product: CASSGAGNEQFF.

The rearrangement uses TRBV13 and TRBJ2-3; 7 nucleotides align to TRBD2. There are 14 residues in the CDR3. J was trimmed by 4 bases and V by 5 bases; bases with no gene match: 6. From germline, CDR1 is PRHDT and CDR2 FYEKMQ (reference sequence). This chain's CDR3 is CASSHPREADTQYF. The CDR3 coding sequence is TGTGCCAGCAGCCATCCCCGGGAGGCAGATACGCAGTATTTT.

The rearrangement links TRBV27 to TRBJ1-2; tentatively, D is TRBD1 (5 bases). The germline V gene encodes CDR1 MNHEY and CDR2 SMNVEV (reference sequence). The CDR3 runs 14 residues. Trimming pared 5 bases from V and 4 bases from J, leaving 14 bases between. CDR3 residues: CASSNRGPSYGYTF. CDR3 nucleotide sequence: TGTGCCAGCAGTAATAGGGGTCCTAGCTATGGCTACACCTTC.